A single sample gave rise to the 14 T cell receptor beta chains below, sequenced in a study of blood T cell repertoires in COVID-19. Generated by immunoSEQ multiplex PCR, the TCRdb table keeps only in-frame clones and is missing some. This table has 350,000 to 400,000 clones, roughly nine tenths appearing once. Sequences were obtained from PBMCs or T cells enriched from blood (not recorded which). These receptors were obtained from a man younger than 35 who had recovered from COVID-19.

The V and J genes are TRBV2 and TRBJ2-3; 10 bases map to TRBD2. The CDR3 consists of 17 residues. J was trimmed by 1 base and V by 4 bases; bases with no gene match: 8. Germline V gives CDR1 SNHLY, CDR2 FYNNEI. The CDR3 coding sequence is TGTGCCAGCAGTGGGGCTAGCGGGGGCCCCCGCACAGATACGCAGTATTTT. As protein: CASSGASGGPRTDTQYF.

The chain carries TRBV7-2 and TRBJ2-5; 12 positions agree with TRBD2. V was clipped by 5 bases and J by 5 bases; unmatched bases: 6. The CDR3 extends over 15 amino acids. Germline values: CDR1 SGHTA, CDR2 FQGNSA. CDR3 amino acids: CASSVRLAGVETQYF. The CDR3 nucleotides read TGTGCCAGCAGCGTACGACTAGCGGGGGTGGAGACCCAGTACTTC.

The chain combines TRBV28 with TRBJ1-2, with a tentative D call TRBD1 (5 bases). Trimming shortened V by 3 bases and J by 7 bases, and 15 bases separated the two germline ends. This CDR3 has 14 residues. Germline values: CDR1 MDHEN, CDR2 SYDVKM. This CDR3 reads CASSFGDRSLGYTF. The CDR3 coding sequence is TGTGCCAGCAGTTTCGGTGACAGATCGCTTGGCTACACCTTC.

The CDR3 sequence is CASSFESPHEQYF. CDR3 bases: TGTGCCAGCAGCTTTGAGTCCCCCCACGAGCAGTACTTC. The chain has TRBV7-8 and TRBJ2-7, with D hard to call. Germline-derived CDR1 and CDR2 are SGHVS and FQNEAQ. The CDR3 spans 13 residues. Trimming removed 3 bases at V and 5 bases at J, with 11 bases between.

The chain links TRBV12-3 or TRBV12-4 to TRBJ2-7; D gene uncertain. The CDR3 extends over 13 amino acids. Trimming removed 6 bases from V and 0 bases from J, with 9 bases in between. CDR3 coding DNA: TGTGCCAGCAGCCAGGCCAACTCCTACGAGCAGTACTTC. Translating it yields CASSQANSYEQYF.

The chain couples TRBV10-3 to TRBJ1-2; D possibly corresponds to TRBD1 (6 bases). From germline, CDR1 is ENHRY and CDR2 SYGVKD. This CDR3 comprises 15 residues. V lost 2 bases to trimming and J lost 1 base, with 11 bases between them. CDR3 sequence: CAISEPGTLNYGYTF. The CDR3 DNA follows: TGTGCCATCAGTGAGCCCGGGACACTTAACTATGGCTACACCTTC.

A single count supports this clone. The V call is TRBV18, the J call TRBJ2-7; TRBD1 aligns across 8 bases. Germline V CDR1 and CDR2: KGHSH, LQKENI. Losses at the gene ends were 3 bases for V and 0 bases for J; bases not matched to a gene: 4. The CDR3 is 15 residues long. In DNA, the CDR3 is TGTGCCAGCTCACCCGGACAGGGAATCTCCTACGAGCAGTACTTC. Its protein product is CASSPGQGISYEQYF.

The rearrangement links TRBV5-1 to TRBJ1-2; 7 nucleotides match TRBD1. V gave up 4 bases and J gave up 7 bases; unmatched junction bases: 13. Germline V CDR1 and CDR2: SGHRS, YFSETQ. This CDR3 contains 15 residues. The chain's CDR3 is CASSLNTGTEGGYTF. The CDR3 coding sequence is TGCGCCAGCAGCCTGAATACCGGGACAGAAGGTGGCTACACCTTC.

Here the CDR3 reads CASSPGVGVDEQFF. The DNA for the CDR3 is TGTGCCAGCTCACCAGGAGTCGGGGTCGATGAGCAGTTCTTC. The gene calls are TRBV18 and TRBJ2-1; D may be TRBD2 (5 bases). This CDR3 spans 14 amino acids. V lost 2 bases, J lost 8 bases, and 13 bases lay in between. Germline CDR1 KGHSH, CDR2 LQKENI.

The chain uses TRBV7-2 and TRBJ1-5, with a tentative D call TRBD1 (6 bases). The CDR3 is 14 residues long. The V gene's germline CDR1 is SGHTA and CDR2 FQGNSA. Deletions cut 3 bases from V and 6 bases from J, with 12 bases between. DNA for the CDR3: TGTGCCAGCAGCTTCACAGGGCGAAGTCAGCCCCAGCATTTT. Its protein product is CASSFTGRSQPQHF.

The chain is built from TRBV14 and TRBJ1-1; D gene unclear. This CDR3 is built from 13 residues. V dropped 5 bases and J dropped 0 bases, with 7 bases sitting between them. Germline lookup yields CDR1 SGHDN and CDR2 FVKESK. CDR3 residues: CASSVHMNTEAFF. Written as DNA, the CDR3 is TGTGCCAGCAGCGTACACATGAACACTGAAGCTTTCTTT.

V gene TRBV2 combines with J gene TRBJ1-5, with 7 bases matching TRBD1. The germline gives CDR1 SNHLY, CDR2 FYNNEI. This CDR3 has 15 residues. V was clipped by 6 bases and J by 5 bases; unmatched bases: 10. The CDR3 nucleotides read TGTGCCAGCAGGGCCGGGGACAGCAGTTATCAGCCCCAGCATTTT. Its translation is CASRAGDSSYQPQHF.

The chain combines TRBV28 with TRBJ2-7; 7 bases match TRBD2. V lost 7 bases to trimming and J lost 6 bases; unmatched junction nucleotides: 15. The CDR3 loop spans 15 amino acids. CDR1 MDHEN and CDR2 SYDVKM come from the germline V gene. CDR3 nucleotides: TGTGCCAGCAACTCTCGGGAGGTCCCCCGGGGCGAGCAGTACTTC. Translation: CASNSREVPRGEQYF.

The chain joins TRBV5-8 to TRBJ1-5, with a weak D call TRBD1 (5 bases). The CDR3 totals 15 residues. Between the trimmed V and J ends, which lost 1 base and 2 bases, there was a span of 10 bases. Germline V lookup: CDR1 SGHTS, CDR2 YDEGEE. The CDR3 loop reads CASSLKGKGNQPQHF. As DNA, the CDR3 is TGTGCCAGCAGCTTGAAGGGGAAGGGCAATCAGCCCCAGCATTTT.